A single T cell receptor (beta chain) is shown here with its context. Which antigen it targets is not known. No base quality information exists; no much larger clone differs at one position. This entry is derived from a study of control samples from healthy donors and cancer patients (dated by TCRdb to about 2020). Preparation of the library involved the immunoSEQ multiplex PCR assay. The immuneACCESS repertoire file appears here via TCRdb, limited to in-frame rearrangements. These files lack a portion of the clones; in checked studies, under half of the deficit traces to unresolved V genes, and the cause of the others is not known. The sample data list around 90,000 clones, and roughly 84% of these were observed just once. The ten largest clones capture roughly 2% of the sample. The V end loses 2 bases and the J end loses 6 bases, and a stretch of 17 bases separates them. CDR1 and CDR2 were assigned from the germline V gene (reference sequence) as MNHEY and SMNVEV. The CDR3 spans 17 residues, from the cysteine through the phenylalanine. The sequence is cut down to CDR3 DNA, 51 bases in frame from base 1.

The TCR originated in a woman between 35 and 50 years old in good health. Material for sequencing was blood. The chain employs TRBV27 and TRBJ1-6; TRBD1 is possibly the D segment (6 matching bases). The CDR3 here reads CASSLTPRRGSNSPLHF. Here is the DNA: TGTGCCAGCAGTTTAACCCCGCGGAGGGGGTCTAATTCACCCCTCCACTTT.